The rows below give T cell receptor beta chains drawn from one sample of a study of blood T cell repertoires in COVID-19. Here immunoSEQ multiplex PCR was the method, and the copy in TCRdb shows in-frame clones only, minus some. Found here are about 200,000 clones, 70% to 90% of them singletons; the top ten hold 0.75% to 0.95%. Sample: peripheral blood. Every receptor here comes from a woman between 65 and 79 years old with acute or convalescent COVID-19. Each CDR3 is given with its conserved first and last residue. Each record gives: V gene, D gene, clone size, J gene, CDR3 DNA, CDR3 protein. D genes are given only for firm matches. Clone size, where shown, is once, few, many, or a class for clones that have expanded.

V: TRBV7-2; D: TRBD1; size: NA; J: TRBJ1-2; DNA: TGTGCCAGCAGCGGGACAGAAAGAGATGGCTACACCTTC; CDR3: CASSGTERDGYTF
V: TRBV28; D: NA; size: NA; J: TRBJ2-2; DNA: TGTGCCAGCCGCTTCCTCGCAGGAACTGGTGACACCGGGGAGCTGTTTTTT; CDR3: CASRFLAGTGDTGELFF
V: TRBV10-1; D: TRBD2; size: NA; J: TRBJ2-7; DNA: TGCGCCAGCAGAGAGGGACTAGCGGGAGCACGCGAGCAGTACTTC; CDR3: CASREGLAGAREQYF
V: TRBV28; D: NA; size: NA; J: TRBJ2-7; DNA: TGTGCCAGCAGTTGGTACCGGGACACAAGCTACGAGCAGTACTTC; CDR3: CASSWYRDTSYEQYF
V: TRBV19; D: NA; size: NA; J: TRBJ2-6; DNA: TGTGCCAGTTGTGGGTGGGCAGGGCTAACTGGGGCCAACGTCCTGACTTTC; CDR3: CASCGWAGLTGANVLTF
V: TRBV24-1; D: NA; size: NA; J: TRBJ1-2; DNA: TGTGCCACCAGTGATTATTCCGAGAACTATGGCTACACCTTC; CDR3: CATSDYSENYGYTF
V: TRBV6-2/TRBV6-3; D: NA; size: NA; J: TRBJ2-3; DNA: TGTGCCAGCAGTTACACGGGGAACACAGATACGCAGTATTTT; CDR3: CASSYTGNTDTQYF
V: TRBV6-5; D: TRBD1; size: NA; J: TRBJ1-5; DNA: TGTGCCAGCGTCCGGGACAGGGACGCGGCCCAGCATTTT; CDR3: CASVRDRDAAQHF
V: TRBV5-6; D: TRBD1; size: once; J: TRBJ1-5; DNA: TGTGCCAGCAGCTTGGGGGACAGGGGGCATCAGCCCCAGCATTTT; CDR3: CASSLGDRGHQPQHF
V: TRBV6-1; D: TRBD2; size: NA; J: TRBJ2-1; DNA: TGTGCCAGCAGTGAAGCCCGTTCTCCAGCGGGGGTCTACAATGAGCAGTTCTTC; CDR3: CASSEARSPAGVYNEQFF
V: TRBV19; D: NA; size: NA; J: TRBJ2-2; DNA: TGTGCCAGTAGTTTGCAGGGTCAGTCAACCGGGGAGCTGTTTTTT; CDR3: CASSLQGQSTGELFF
V: TRBV18; D: TRBD2; size: NA; J: TRBJ2-5; DNA: TGTGCCAGCTCTCCGTGGGAGGGCCAAGAGACCCAGTACTTC; CDR3: CASSPWEGQETQYF
V: TRBV18; D: NA; size: NA; J: TRBJ1-1; DNA: TGTGCCAGCTCACCGGTCCAGGACACTGAAGCTTTCTTT; CDR3: CASSPVQDTEAFF
V: TRBV3-1/TRBV3-2; D: NA; size: NA; J: TRBJ1-1; DNA: TGTGCCAGCAGCCAACGAGGGCTGGTGAACACTGAAGCTTTCTTT; CDR3: CASSQRGLVNTEAFF
V: TRBV5-1; D: TRBD1; size: NA; J: TRBJ2-7; DNA: TGCGCCAGCAGCCCGGGGGACAGGGGCCCCCGCTACGAGCAGTACTTC; CDR3: CASSPGDRGPRYEQYF